This T cell receptor beta chain derives from a study of blood T cells in healthy people across ages. This CDR3 spans 12 amino acids. The study drew donors from healthy Caucasian individuals in Russia aged about 6 to 100. Together with a sample-barcoded 5' primer, a J-beta primer mix was included in a second PCR lasting about 6 to 11 cycles. TCRdb re-called the 5' RACE reads with MiXCR, one entry per CDR3 protein. The data hold some 780,000 distinct CDR3 sequences, with 56% observed a single time. The V gene is TRBV21-1, the J gene TRBJ1-2; the listed D gene, TRBD1, was not tested against the DNA. TRBV21-1 constitutes a pseudogene. The receptor was isolated from a man aged 35 to 55 in good health. The sequenced sample consisted of blood. In DNA, the CDR3 is TGTGCCAGCAATTCAGGGCGACATGGCTACACCTTC. It yields the protein CASNSGRHGYTF.